A selection of T cell receptor beta chains follows, all from one sample in a study of OX40 agonist ivuxolimab in advanced cancers. Data came from immunoSEQ multiplex PCR; TCRdb stores just in-frame clones and leaves some out. The sample shows about 150,000 clones, 85% to 95% of them seen only once. The input for sequencing was CD4+ or CD8+ T cells sorted from blood, taken in a trial of the OX40 agonist ivuxolimab. The source of these receptors is an adult with an advanced solid tumor such as melanoma, head and neck, liver or kidney cancer. Each CDR3 is given with its conserved first and last residue. The order of the fields is D gene, CDR3 length, clone size, J gene, V gene, CDR3 protein, CDR3 DNA. A D gene is named only where the DNA matches it firmly. For some rows the clone size is stated as once, few or many, or as a class when expanded; others skip it.

.	14	once	TRBJ2-7	TRBV5-1	CASSPTGPVYEQYF	TGCGCCAGCAGCCCTACCGGACCGGTCTACGAGCAGTACTTC
.	15	.	TRBJ2-2	TRBV7-9	CASSLGAPNTGELFF	TGTGCCAGCAGCTTAGGAGCGCCGAACACCGGGGAGCTGTTTTTT
TRBD1	17	.	TRBJ1-6	TRBV4-3	CASSQDRGSSYNSPLHF	TGCGCCAGCAGCCAAGACAGGGGGAGCTCCTATAATTCACCCCTCCACTTT
TRBD1	12	.	TRBJ1-2	TRBV19	CATRTGLYGYTF	TGTGCCACCAGGACAGGCCTCTATGGCTACACCTTC
.	13	.	TRBJ2-5	TRBV6-5	CASSYRGKGTQYF	TGTGCCAGCAGTTACCGGGGGAAAGGGACCCAGTACTTC
.	15	.	TRBJ1-3	TRBV28	CASSLGHSGGNTIYF	TGTGCCAGCAGTTTGGGGCACTCTGGTGGAAACACCATATATTTT
.	14	.	TRBJ1-5	TRBV2	CASSETGGNQPQHF	TGTGCCAGCAGTGAAACCGGGGGCAATCAGCCCCAGCATTTT
TRBD1	17	.	TRBJ1-2	TRBV11-2	CASITRDRGRANYGYTF	TGTGCCAGCATAACCCGGGACAGGGGTCGAGCTAACTATGGCTACACCTTC
TRBD2	15	.	TRBJ2-7	TRBV18	CASSLRSGSSYEQYF	TGTGCCAGCTCACTTAGAAGCGGGAGCTCCTACGAGCAGTACTTC
TRBD1	15	.	TRBJ2-1	TRBV6-5	CASSSPTGGNNEQFF	TGTGCCAGCAGTTCCCCTACAGGGGGGAACAATGAGCAGTTCTTC
.	18	.	TRBJ1-3	TRBV4-2	CASSQDYPPAASGNTIYF	TGTGCCAGCAGCCAAGATTATCCTCCGGCAGCCTCTGGAAACACCATATATTTT
TRBD1	16	.	TRBJ2-5	TRBV7-6	CASSSTGGAVRETQYF	TGTGCCAGCAGCTCTACAGGGGGCGCGGTGCGCGAGACCCAGTACTTC
.	11	.	TRBJ2-7	TRBV13	CASSFSYEQYF	TGTGCCAGCAGCTTTTCCTACGAGCAGTACTTC
.	15	.	TRBJ2-7	TRBV2	CASKRGPGLAYEQYF	TGTGCCAGCAAGAGGGGGCCGGGACTGGCCTACGAGCAGTACTTC
.	15	.	TRBJ1-3	TRBV5-1	CASTPTGFSGNTIYF	TGCGCCAGCACCCCAACTGGTTTCTCTGGAAACACCATATATTTT
TRBD1	14	.	TRBJ2-2	TRBV5-1	CASSLGQGTGELFF	TGCGCCAGCAGCCTCGGACAGGGAACCGGGGAGCTGTTTTTT
TRBD1	16	.	TRBJ2-1	TRBV7-2	CASSPPGGPSYNEQFF	TGTGCCAGCAGCCCCCCAGGGGGACCCTCCTACAATGAGCAGTTCTTC
.	13	.	TRBJ1-5	TRBV6-5	CASSYGGGQPQHF	TGTGCCAGCAGTTACGGGGGAGGGCAGCCCCAGCATTTT
.	14	few	TRBJ1-2	TRBV5-6	CASSLVGENYGYTF	TGTGCCAGCAGCTTGGTAGGGGAGAACTATGGCTACACCTTC
TRBD1	16	.	TRBJ1-1	TRBV7-2	CASSSEVAGTGPEAFF	TGTGCCAGCAGCTCGGAGGTTGCCGGGACAGGCCCTGAAGCTTTCTTT
.	16	.	TRBJ2-6	TRBV7-9	CASSLWGSEGANVLTF	TGTGCCAGCAGCTTATGGGGATCAGAGGGGGCCAACGTCCTGACTTTC
TRBD1	15	.	TRBJ1-2	TRBV27	CASSPLEQGSYGYTF	TGTGCCAGCAGTCCCCTCGAACAGGGGAGCTATGGCTACACCTTC
TRBD2	14	.	TRBJ2-5	TRBV19	CASSPTGGRETQYF	TGTGCCAGTAGCCCCACGGGGGGGAGGGAGACCCAGTACTTC
TRBD1	14	.	TRBJ2-7	TRBV5-1	CASSLEQGGYEQYF	TGCGCCAGCAGCTTGGAACAGGGGGGATACGAGCAGTACTTC
TRBD1	13	.	TRBJ1-6	TRBV7-8	CASRQGAGSPLHF	TGTGCCAGCAGGCAGGGGGCCGGGTCACCCCTCCACTTT
.	11	few	TRBJ2-7	TRBV21-1	CASSKPYEQYF	TGTGCCAGCAGCAAACCATACGAGCAGTACTTC
TRBD1	13	.	TRBJ1-3	TRBV19	CASRAGGGNTIYF	TGTGCCAGTAGGGCAGGGGGAGGAAACACCATATATTTT
TRBD1	14	.	TRBJ1-5	TRBV7-2	CASKGTGGNQPQHF	TGTGCCAGCAAGGGGACAGGTGGAAATCAGCCCCAGCATTTT
.	15	.	TRBJ1-4	TRBV5-1	CASSFGDPTNEKLFF	TGCGCCAGCAGCTTTGGGGACCCAACTAATGAAAAACTGTTTTTT
.	14	.	TRBJ2-5	TRBV5-1	CASSPLLEGETQYF	TGCGCCAGCAGCCCTCTCCTCGAGGGAGAGACCCAGTACTTC
TRBD1	15	.	TRBJ2-1	TRBV5-5	CASSLEGQGANEQFF	TGTGCCAGCAGCTTGGAAGGACAGGGGGCTAATGAGCAGTTCTTC
TRBD2	17	.	TRBJ2-3	TRBV5-5	CASSFRTSGAATDTQYF	TGTGCCAGCAGCTTCAGGACTAGCGGGGCCGCGACAGATACGCAGTATTTT
TRBD1	17	.	TRBJ1-1	TRBV12-5	CASGPSDKTGEYTEAFF	TGTGCTAGTGGTCCTTCCGATAAGACAGGGGAATACACTGAAGCTTTCTTT
.	12	.	TRBJ2-7	TRBV6-1	CASSEGGYEQYF	TGTGCCAGCAGTGAAGGGGGATACGAGCAGTACTTC
.	14	few	TRBJ1-2	TRBV5-1	CASSSGGSDYGYTF	TGCGCCAGCAGCTCCGGGGGCTCGGACTATGGCTACACCTTC
.	15	once	TRBJ2-2	TRBV4-1	CASSQASTSPGELFF	TGCGCCAGCAGCCAAGCTTCGACTAGTCCCGGGGAGCTGTTTTTT
.	10	.	TRBJ1-2	TRBV10-3	CAISESPSIF	TGTGCCATCAGTGAGTCCCCCTCTATCTTC
.	14	.	TRBJ2-7	TRBV6-5	CASNKAATHYEQYF	TGTGCCAGCAACAAGGCCGCGACCCACTACGAGCAGTACTTC
.	11	.	TRBJ2-5	TRBV20-1	CSARDQETQYF	TGCAGTGCTAGAGATCAAGAGACCCAGTACTTC
TRBD1	14	.	TRBJ1-4	TRBV2	CASDRNRGNEKLFF	TGTGCCAGCGACCGTAACAGGGGAAACGAAAAACTGTTTTTT
.	15	.	TRBJ2-1	TRBV7-3	CASSSFSGIYNEQFF	TGTGCCAGCAGCTCGTTTAGCGGAATATACAATGAGCAGTTCTTC
.	13	.	TRBJ1-4	TRBV7-2	CASRRGQVGKLFF	TGTGCCAGCAGGCGGGGGCAGGTGGGCAAACTGTTTTTT
.	14	.	TRBJ2-2	TRBV18	CASSTDRQAGELFF	TGTGCCAGCTCAACCGACAGGCAGGCCGGGGAGCTGTTTTTT
.	13	.	TRBJ2-7	TRBV18	CASSPTHTYEQYF	TGTGCCAGCTCACCTACGCATACCTACGAGCAGTACTTC
.	15	.	TRBJ1-3	TRBV9	CASSVRSDSGNTIYF	TGTGCCAGCAGCGTACGGAGTGACTCTGGAAACACCATATATTTT
TRBD2	18	.	TRBJ2-7	TRBV9	CASSVGGTSGRITYEQYF	TGTGCCAGCAGCGTAGGAGGGACTAGCGGGAGGATCACCTACGAGCAGTACTTC
TRBD1	14	.	TRBJ1-5	TRBV5-6	CASSPTGLEQPQHF	TGTGCCAGCAGCCCGACAGGGCTCGAACAGCCCCAGCATTTT
TRBD2	17	.	TRBJ2-1	TRBV4-3	CASSQGVLAGGDNEQFF	TGCGCCAGCAGCCAGGGGGTACTAGCGGGGGGTGACAATGAGCAGTTCTTC
.	13	once	TRBJ1-2	TRBV7-2	CASSQDPGYGYTF	TGTGCCAGCAGCCAGGACCCCGGGTATGGCTACACCTTC
.	15	.	TRBJ1-1	TRBV10-3	CAISVMGGGYTEAFF	TGTGCCATCAGTGTCATGGGGGGCGGGTACACTGAAGCTTTCTTT